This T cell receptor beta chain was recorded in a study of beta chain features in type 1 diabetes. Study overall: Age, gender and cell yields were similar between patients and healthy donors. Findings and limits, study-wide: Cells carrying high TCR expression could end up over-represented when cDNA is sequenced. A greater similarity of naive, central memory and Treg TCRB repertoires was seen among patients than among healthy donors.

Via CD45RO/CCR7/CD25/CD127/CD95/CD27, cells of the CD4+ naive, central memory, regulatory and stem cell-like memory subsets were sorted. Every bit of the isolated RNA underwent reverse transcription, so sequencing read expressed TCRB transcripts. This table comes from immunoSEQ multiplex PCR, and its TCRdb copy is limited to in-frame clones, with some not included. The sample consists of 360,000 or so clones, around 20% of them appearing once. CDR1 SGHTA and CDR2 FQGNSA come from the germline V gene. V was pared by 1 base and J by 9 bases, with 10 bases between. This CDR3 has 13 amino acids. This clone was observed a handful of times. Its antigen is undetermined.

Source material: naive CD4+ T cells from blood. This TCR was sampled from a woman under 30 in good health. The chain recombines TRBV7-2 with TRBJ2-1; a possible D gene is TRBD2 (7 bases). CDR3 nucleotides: TGTGCCAGCAGCTTAGACCGGGGGGCTGAGCAGTTCTTC. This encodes CASSLDRGAEQFF.